The TCR beta chain described here comes from a study of blood T cell repertoires in COVID-19. Turning to the study itself: T cells, B-cell-depleted T cells, or PBMCs provided the cDNA or gDNA that served as material.

The CDR3 has 14 residues. CDR1 SQVTM and CDR2 ANQGSEA come from the germline V gene. Between the trimmed V and J ends, which lost 4 bases and 0 bases, there was a span of 9 bases. Measured with immunoSEQ multiplex PCR; TCRdb has only the in-frame clones, and not every one. The table lists roughly 150,000 clones, about 83% of them singletons. The chain couples TRBV29-1 to TRBJ2-2, with D possibly TRBD2 on 6 matching bases. Specimen: peripheral blood. This TCR was sampled from a woman between 65 and 79 years old who had recovered from COVID-19. The CDR3 DNA is TGCAGCGTTGTAGCGGTCCCGAACACCGGGGAGCTGTTTTTT. Its translation: CSVVAVPNTGELFF.